This T cell receptor beta chain was profiled in a study of blood T cell repertoires in COVID-19. Study overall: Material from acute and convalescent COVID-19 was sourced from the United States, Italy and Spain. T cells, B-cell-depleted T cells, or PBMCs provided the cDNA or gDNA that served as material.

Method: immunoSEQ multiplex PCR; TCRdb's copy keeps in-frame clones and lacks some. The sample yields some 160,000 clones, approximately 80% seen once. This CDR3 has 13 amino acids. V shed 5 bases, J shed 8 bases, and the junction held 3 bases outside the gene matches. Germline V CDR1 and CDR2: MNHEY, SVGAGI. This chain joins TRBV6-5 and TRBJ1-6, with 7 bases aligning to TRBD1. Source material: peripheral blood. The receptor's source is a woman of 80 years or more with acute or convalescent COVID-19. The CDR3: CASSIQGYSPLHF. DNA for the CDR3: TGTGCCAGCAGTATACAGGGGTATTCACCCCTCCACTTT.